The source of this TCR beta chain is a study of technical replicates of blood from a handful of donors. Generated by immunoSEQ multiplex PCR, the TCRdb table keeps only in-frame clones and is missing some. This table has 91,000 or so clones, about 95% appearing once. The sample consisted of T cells isolated from PBMCs. The TCR was taken from a human donor in good health.

The CDR3 coding sequence is TGTGCCAGCAGCTTATTGGGGAGAACCACCGGGGAGCTGTTTTTT. Translation gives CASSLLGRTTGELFF. This chain connects TRBV5-6 to TRBJ2-2; tentative D call: TRBD2 (5 bases). This CDR3 has 15 residues. The germline CDR1 and CDR2 sequences are SGHDT and YYEEEE. V shed 2 bases and J shed 4 bases, with 12 bases lying between them.